These 6 T cell receptor beta chains share one sample of origin, sequenced in a study of blood T cell repertoires in COVID-19. Clones were sequenced by immunoSEQ multiplex PCR, and TCRdb holds only the in-frame ones, with some missing. Here the sample spans a few hundred thousand clones, 80% to 90% being singletons. Sequences were obtained from PBMCs or T cells enriched from blood (not recorded which). The receptors stem from a woman aged 40 to 49 with acute COVID-19.

The J gene is TRBJ2-5, the V gene TRBV9; D gene ambiguous. Deletions cut 3 bases from V and 3 bases from J, with 9 bases between. Germline V gene data show CDR1 as SGDLS and CDR2 as YYNGEE. This CDR3 has 13 amino acids. CDR3 sequence: CASSANLKETQYF. In DNA form, the CDR3 reads TGTGCCAGCAGCGCGAACCTAAAAGAGACCCAGTACTTC.

V usage is TRBV14 and J usage is TRBJ1-1; 7 positions agree with TRBD1. The CDR3 has 14 residues. With V trimmed by 10 bases and J by 0 bases, 8 bases remained unmatched. Germline V gene sequence: CDR1 SGHDN, CDR2 FVKESK. This CDR3 is CATTRQGMNTEAFF. In nucleotides, the CDR3 is TGTGCCACCACTCGACAGGGAATGAACACTGAAGCTTTCTTT.

The DNA for the CDR3 is TGTGCCGGCGGGACGGGGACAGTAGGCGGGGAGCTGTTTTTT. This encodes CAGGTGTVGGELFF. The chain links TRBV21-1 to TRBJ2-2; the table calls TRBD1, which could not be checked here. TRBV21-1 is a recognized pseudogene. The CDR3 length is 14 residues.

The J gene is TRBJ1-5, the V gene TRBV19; D not certain. Germline loops: CDR1 LNHDA, CDR2 SQIVND (reference sequence). The V end lost 5 bases, the J end lost 2 bases, and 7 bases lay between the germline ends. There are 13 residues in the CDR3. CDR3 residues: CASSVGGNQPQHF. CDR3 DNA sequence: TGTGCCAGTAGTGTCGGGGGCAATCAGCCCCAGCATTTT.

The chain links TRBV4-2 to TRBJ2-1, with a tentative D call TRBD2 (6 bases). The germline CDR1 and CDR2 sequences are LGHNA and YNFKEQ. Trimming cost V 2 bases and J 0 bases, with 11 bases left between them. This CDR3 is built from 16 residues. In DNA, the CDR3 is TGTGCCAGCAGCCAAAAGCGGAGGGGCTCCTACAATGAGCAGTTCTTC. Protein: CASSQKRRGSYNEQFF.

The V and J genes are TRBV7-6 and TRBJ2-1, with D unresolved. V lost 1 base and J 0 bases, leaving 10 bases between the germline ends. CDR3 length: 16 amino acids. In germline, CDR1 is SGHVS, CDR2 FNYEAQ. CDR3 DNA sequence: TGTGCCAGCAGCTTAGGGCCTAGAAGCTCCTACAATGAGCAGTTCTTC. Encoded protein: CASSLGPRSSYNEQFF.